A selection of T cell receptor beta chains follows, all from one sample in a study of T-cell reconstitution after alpha-beta-depleted transplantation in children. TCRdb independently ran MiXCR on the PCR reads; one entry per CDR3 protein. Of 240,000 or so distinct CDR3 sequences listed, under 9.5% were seen once; the top ten hold approximately 6.3%. The starting material was PBMCs, mostly from graft donor cells, obtained 180 days after TCRalphabeta/CD19-depleted stem cell transplant. The receptors stem from a male patient aged 10 to 17 who had a stem cell transplant for acute lymphoblastic leukemia, so the T cells may come from the graft donor. Both conserved end residues are part of each CDR3. A D gene is named only where the DNA matches it firmly. Rows may omit the clone size; those that give it use once, few, many or a size class.

V gene: TRBV12-3/TRBV12-4
D gene: TRBD1
clone size: many
J gene: TRBJ1-2
CDR3 protein: CASSSTGAVRGYTF
CDR3 DNA: TGTGCCAGCAGTTCTACAGGGGCGGTCAGAGGCTACACCTTC

V gene: TRBV5-1
D gene: NA
clone size: many
J gene: TRBJ1-4
CDR3 protein: CASSLDPSRAPDEKLFF
CDR3 DNA: TGCGCCAGCAGCTTGGACCCTTCTCGGGCCCCTGATGAAAAACTGTTTTTT

V gene: TRBV12-3/TRBV12-4
D gene: NA
clone size: many
J gene: TRBJ1-1
CDR3 protein: CASSLWGASNTEAFF
CDR3 DNA: TGTGCCAGCAGTCTTTGGGGGGCCTCGAACACTGAAGCTTTCTTT

V gene: TRBV29-1
D gene: NA
clone size: many
J gene: TRBJ2-2
CDR3 protein: CSALGRELFF
CDR3 DNA: TGCAGCGCGCTTGGCCGGGAGCTGTTTTTT

V gene: TRBV4-3
D gene: NA
clone size: many
J gene: TRBJ1-1
CDR3 protein: CASSQARGFTEAFF
CDR3 DNA: TGCGCCAGCAGCCAAGCTCGGGGGTTCACTGAAGCTTTCTTT

V gene: TRBV7-3
D gene: NA
clone size: many
J gene: TRBJ2-1
CDR3 protein: CASSLGVGQTFNEQFF
CDR3 DNA: TGTGCCAGCAGCTTGGGTGTCGGACAGACTTTCAATGAGCAGTTCTTC

V gene: TRBV27
D gene: TRBD1
clone size: many
J gene: TRBJ2-3
CDR3 protein: CASSLWGTGAYTDTQYF
CDR3 DNA: TGTGCCAGCAGTTTATGGGGGACAGGGGCGTACACAGATACGCAGTATTTT

V gene: TRBV12-3/TRBV12-4
D gene: TRBD1
clone size: many
J gene: TRBJ2-3
CDR3 protein: CASSQQGGSTDTQYF
CDR3 DNA: TGTGCCAGCAGCCAACAGGGGGGTAGCACAGATACGCAGTATTTT

V gene: TRBV10-3
D gene: NA
clone size: many
J gene: TRBJ2-7
CDR3 protein: CAISLGQSYPEQYF
CDR3 DNA: TGTGCCATCAGTCTAGGACAGTCCTACCCTGAGCAGTACTTC

V gene: TRBV9
D gene: TRBD2
clone size: many
J gene: TRBJ2-2
CDR3 protein: CASSFRLAGGGELFF
CDR3 DNA: TGTGCCAGCAGCTTCAGACTAGCGGGGGGCGGGGAGCTGTTTTTT

V gene: TRBV5-1
D gene: NA
clone size: many
J gene: TRBJ1-2
CDR3 protein: CASSKGDNGYTF
CDR3 DNA: TGCGCCAGCAGCAAAGGGGATAATGGCTACACCTTC

V gene: TRBV19
D gene: NA
clone size: many
J gene: TRBJ2-3
CDR3 protein: CASIRRGIKSTDTQYF
CDR3 DNA: TGTGCAAGTATAAGGCGGGGCATTAAAAGCACAGATACGCAGTATTTT

V gene: TRBV7-2
D gene: NA
clone size: many
J gene: TRBJ2-7
CDR3 protein: CASSSRDFHYEQYF
CDR3 DNA: TGTGCCAGCAGCTCCCGGGACTTCCACTACGAGCAGTACTTC

V gene: TRBV27
D gene: NA
clone size: many
J gene: TRBJ2-1
CDR3 protein: CASSLNPSSYNEQFF
CDR3 DNA: TGTGCCAGCAGTTTAAACCCGAGCTCCTACAATGAGCAGTTCTTC

V gene: TRBV10-2
D gene: TRBD1
clone size: many
J gene: TRBJ2-2
CDR3 protein: CASSGQGAINTGELFF
CDR3 DNA: TGCGCCAGCTCGGGACAGGGGGCAATAAACACCGGGGAGCTGTTTTTT

V gene: TRBV6-2/TRBV6-3
D gene: NA
clone size: many
J gene: TRBJ1-1
CDR3 protein: CASSYRGGPFEAFF
CDR3 DNA: TGTGCCAGCAGTTACCGAGGGGGACCTTTTGAAGCTTTCTTT

V gene: TRBV7-6
D gene: TRBD2
clone size: many
J gene: TRBJ2-1
CDR3 protein: CASGRLAGGPGEQFF
CDR3 DNA: TGTGCCAGCGGGAGACTAGCGGGGGGGCCGGGGGAGCAGTTCTTC

V gene: TRBV10-2
D gene: TRBD2
clone size: many
J gene: TRBJ2-1
CDR3 protein: CASSEERELSYNEQFF
CDR3 DNA: TGCGCCAGCAGTGAGGAGCGGGAGCTTTCCTACAATGAGCAGTTCTTC

V gene: TRBV4-2
D gene: NA
clone size: few
J gene: TRBJ1-6
CDR3 protein: CASSQASLPGTTYNSPLHF
CDR3 DNA: TGTGCCAGCAGCCAAGCATCTCTTCCCGGGACAACATATAATTCACCCCTCCACTTT

V gene: TRBV19
D gene: TRBD2
clone size: NA
J gene: TRBJ2-4
CDR3 protein: CASSARTSGSDAKNIQYF
CDR3 DNA: TGTGCCAGTAGTGCTAGAACTAGCGGGAGTGATGCCAAAAACATTCAGTACTTC

V gene: TRBV4-1
D gene: NA
clone size: many
J gene: TRBJ2-7
CDR3 protein: CASSPSSGRYYEQYF
CDR3 DNA: TGCGCCAGCAGTCCTTCCTCCGGAAGATACTACGAGCAGTACTTC

V gene: TRBV20-1
D gene: TRBD1
clone size: many
J gene: TRBJ1-1
CDR3 protein: CSAKETGRTEAFF
CDR3 DNA: TGCAGTGCTAAGGAGACAGGGAGGACTGAAGCTTTCTTT

V gene: TRBV11-2
D gene: TRBD2
clone size: many
J gene: TRBJ2-3
CDR3 protein: CASSTGTSGALGHF
CDR3 DNA: TGTGCCAGCAGTACCGGGACTAGCGGGGCACTAGGGCACTTT

V gene: TRBV12-3/TRBV12-4
D gene: NA
clone size: many
J gene: TRBJ1-2
CDR3 protein: CASSRWQSNYGYTF
CDR3 DNA: TGTGCCAGCAGCCGGTGGCAGTCTAACTATGGCTACACCTTC

V gene: TRBV5-6
D gene: NA
clone size: many
J gene: TRBJ2-1
CDR3 protein: CASRVVAGYNEQFF
CDR3 DNA: TGTGCCAGCAGGGTGGTGGCAGGGTACAATGAGCAGTTCTTC

V gene: TRBV9
D gene: NA
clone size: many
J gene: TRBJ1-2
CDR3 protein: CASSTGLTNYGYTF
CDR3 DNA: TGTGCCAGCTCCACAGGACTTACTAACTATGGCTACACCTTC

V gene: TRBV29-1
D gene: NA
clone size: many
J gene: TRBJ2-5
CDR3 protein: CSVEVPACKETQYF
CDR3 DNA: TGCAGCGTTGAAGTCCCCGCATGTAAGGAGACCCAGTACTTC

V gene: TRBV13
D gene: TRBD2
clone size: many
J gene: TRBJ2-1
CDR3 protein: CASSSERGGRNEQFF
CDR3 DNA: TGTGCCAGTTCGTCGGAGCGGGGGGGCCGGAATGAGCAGTTCTTC

V gene: TRBV11-1
D gene: NA
clone size: many
J gene: TRBJ2-3
CDR3 protein: CASSLSTVDTQYF
CDR3 DNA: TGTGCCAGCAGCCTCTCCACCGTAGATACGCAGTATTTT

V gene: TRBV7-3
D gene: NA
clone size: many
J gene: TRBJ2-7
CDR3 protein: CASSLMAGVEQYF
CDR3 DNA: TGTGCCAGCAGCCTTATGGCAGGGGTCGAGCAGTACTTC

V gene: TRBV19
D gene: NA
clone size: many
J gene: TRBJ2-2
CDR3 protein: CASSIRDTGELFF
CDR3 DNA: TGTGCCAGTAGTATTCGAGACACCGGGGAGCTGTTTTTT

V gene: TRBV6-5
D gene: TRBD1
clone size: many
J gene: TRBJ2-5
CDR3 protein: CASSYSRQGQMETQYF
CDR3 DNA: TGTGCCAGCAGTTACTCGAGACAGGGTCAAATGGAGACCCAGTACTTC

V gene: TRBV5-1
D gene: NA
clone size: many
J gene: TRBJ1-2
CDR3 protein: CASSLERAYGYTF
CDR3 DNA: TGCGCCAGCAGCTTGGAGAGAGCCTATGGCTACACCTTC

V gene: TRBV28
D gene: TRBD1
clone size: NA
J gene: TRBJ1-5
CDR3 protein: CAMGPGTAFNQPQHF
CDR3 DNA: TGTGCCATGGGCCCCGGGACAGCCTTTAATCAGCCCCAGCATTTT

V gene: TRBV18
D gene: NA
clone size: many
J gene: TRBJ2-2
CDR3 protein: CASSPLREIGELFF
CDR3 DNA: TGTGCCAGCTCACCATTAAGGGAAATCGGGGAGCTGTTTTTT

V gene: TRBV27
D gene: NA
clone size: many
J gene: TRBJ1-2
CDR3 protein: CASSLRGRGYTF
CDR3 DNA: TGTGCCAGCAGTTTAAGGGGACGTGGCTACACCTTC

V gene: TRBV5-1
D gene: TRBD1
clone size: many
J gene: TRBJ2-7
CDR3 protein: CASSLFGQGSSYEQYF
CDR3 DNA: TGCGCCAGCAGCTTGTTCGGACAGGGAAGCTCCTACGAGCAGTACTTC

V gene: TRBV7-9
D gene: NA
clone size: many
J gene: TRBJ1-4
CDR3 protein: CASSNRPHQANEKLFF
CDR3 DNA: TGTGCCAGCAGCAATCGGCCCCATCAGGCCAATGAAAAACTGTTTTTT

V gene: TRBV5-1
D gene: TRBD2
clone size: many
J gene: TRBJ2-1
CDR3 protein: CASSLRARSVGLASPEQFF
CDR3 DNA: TGCGCCAGCAGCTTAAGGGCCCGGAGTGTCGGACTAGCCTCTCCTGAGCAGTTCTTC

V gene: TRBV3-1
D gene: NA
clone size: many
J gene: TRBJ1-1
CDR3 protein: CASSLGYTEAFF
CDR3 DNA: TGCGCCAGCAGCTTGGGCTACACTGAAGCTTTCTTT

V gene: TRBV20-1
D gene: NA
clone size: many
J gene: TRBJ1-1
CDR3 protein: CSASARGHTEAFF
CDR3 DNA: TGCAGTGCTAGTGCTAGGGGTCACACTGAAGCTTTCTTT

V gene: TRBV7-6
D gene: NA
clone size: many
J gene: TRBJ2-7
CDR3 protein: CASSLIGGADFEQYF
CDR3 DNA: TGTGCCAGCAGCTTAATAGGGGGAGCGGACTTCGAGCAGTACTTC

V gene: TRBV20-1
D gene: NA
clone size: many
J gene: TRBJ2-3
CDR3 protein: CSARVQGKHTDTQYF
CDR3 DNA: TGCAGTGCTAGAGTACAGGGAAAACACACAGATACGCAGTATTTT